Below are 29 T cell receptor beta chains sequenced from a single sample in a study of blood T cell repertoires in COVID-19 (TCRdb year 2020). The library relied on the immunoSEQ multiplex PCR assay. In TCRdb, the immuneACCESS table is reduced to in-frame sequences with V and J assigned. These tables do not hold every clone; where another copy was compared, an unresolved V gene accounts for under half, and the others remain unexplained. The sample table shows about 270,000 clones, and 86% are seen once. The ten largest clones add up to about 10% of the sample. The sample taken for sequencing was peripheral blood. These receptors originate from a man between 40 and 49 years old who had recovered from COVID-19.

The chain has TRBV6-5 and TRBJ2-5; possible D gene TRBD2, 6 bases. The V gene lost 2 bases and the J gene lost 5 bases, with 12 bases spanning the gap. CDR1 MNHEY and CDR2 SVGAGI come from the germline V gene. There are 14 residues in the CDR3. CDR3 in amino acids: CASSYGSAGETQYF. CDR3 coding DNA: TGTGCCAGCAGTTACGGTAGCGCGGGGGAGACCCAGTACTTC.

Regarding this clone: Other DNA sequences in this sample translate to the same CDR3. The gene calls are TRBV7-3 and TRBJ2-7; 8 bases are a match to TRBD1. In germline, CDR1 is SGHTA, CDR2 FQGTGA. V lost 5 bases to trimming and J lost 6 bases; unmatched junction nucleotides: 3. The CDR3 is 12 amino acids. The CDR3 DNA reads TGTGCCAGCAGCCAACAGGGGGGCGAGCAGTACTTC. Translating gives CASSQQGGEQYF.

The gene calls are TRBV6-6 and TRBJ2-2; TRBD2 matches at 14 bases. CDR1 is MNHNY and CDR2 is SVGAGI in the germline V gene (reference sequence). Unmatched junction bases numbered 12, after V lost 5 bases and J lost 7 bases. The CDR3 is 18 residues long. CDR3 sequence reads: CASSPPGTSGGVVGELFF. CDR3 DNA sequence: TGTGCCAGCAGTCCTCCGGGGACTAGCGGGGGAGTGGTCGGGGAGCTGTTTTTT.

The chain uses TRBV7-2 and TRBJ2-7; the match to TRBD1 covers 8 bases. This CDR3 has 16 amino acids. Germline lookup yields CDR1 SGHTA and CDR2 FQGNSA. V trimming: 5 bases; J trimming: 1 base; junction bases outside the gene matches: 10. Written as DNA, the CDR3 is TGTGCCAGCAGCCGTCCCCTAACAGGGGGGTCCTACGAGCAGTACTTC. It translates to CASSRPLTGGSYEQYF.

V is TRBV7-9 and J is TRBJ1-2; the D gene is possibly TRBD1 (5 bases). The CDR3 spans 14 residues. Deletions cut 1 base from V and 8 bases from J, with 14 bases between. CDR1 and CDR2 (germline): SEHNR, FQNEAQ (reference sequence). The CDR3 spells CASSLDPGVGGYTF. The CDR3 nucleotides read TGTGCCAGCAGCTTAGATCCGGGGGTGGGAGGCTACACCTTC. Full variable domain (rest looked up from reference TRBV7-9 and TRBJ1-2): DTGVSQNPRHKITKRGQNVTFRCDPISEHNRLYWYRQTLGQGPEFLTYFQNEAQLEKSRLLSDRFSAERPKGSFSTLEIQRTEQGDSAMYLCASSLDPGVGGYTFGSGTRLTVV.

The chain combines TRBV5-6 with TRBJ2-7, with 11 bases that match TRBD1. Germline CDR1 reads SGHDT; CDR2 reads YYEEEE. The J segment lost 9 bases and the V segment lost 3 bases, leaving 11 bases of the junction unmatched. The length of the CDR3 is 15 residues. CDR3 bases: TGTGCCAGCAGCTCGATCGCAGGGACAGGGGGTGTGCAGTACTTC. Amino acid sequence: CASSSIAGTGGVQYF. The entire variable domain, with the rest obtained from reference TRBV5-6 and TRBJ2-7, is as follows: DAGVTQSPTHLIKTRGQQVTLRCSPKSGHDTVSWYQQALGQGPQFIFQYYEEEERQRGNFPDRFSGHQFPNYSSELNVNALLLGDSALYLCASSSIAGTGGVQYFGPGTRLTVT.

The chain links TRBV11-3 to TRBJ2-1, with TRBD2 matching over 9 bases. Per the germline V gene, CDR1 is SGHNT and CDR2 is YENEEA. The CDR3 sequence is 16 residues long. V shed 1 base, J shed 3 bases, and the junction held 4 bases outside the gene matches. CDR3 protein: CASSLGVSGGYNEQFF. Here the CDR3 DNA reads TGTGCCAGCAGCTTAGGAGTTAGCGGGGGCTACAATGAGCAGTTCTTC. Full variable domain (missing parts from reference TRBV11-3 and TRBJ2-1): EAGVVQSPRYKIIEKKQPVAFWCNPISGHNTLYWYLQNLGQGPELLIRYENEEAVDDSQLPKDRFSAERLKGVDSTLKIQPAELGDSAVYLCASSLGVSGGYNEQFFGPGTRLTVL.

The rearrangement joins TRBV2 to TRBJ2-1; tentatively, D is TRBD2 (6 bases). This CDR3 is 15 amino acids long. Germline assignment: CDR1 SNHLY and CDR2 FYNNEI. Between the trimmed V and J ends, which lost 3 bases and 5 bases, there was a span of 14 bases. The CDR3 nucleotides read TGTGCCAGCAGTGAGGTATGGGGGGTTGACAATGAGCAGTTCTTC. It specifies CASSEVWGVDNEQFF.

The CDR3 spells CASSLVQGSTGELFF. The CDR3 DNA follows: TGTGCCAGCAGCTTAGTACAGGGTAGCACCGGGGAGCTGTTTTTT. The rearrangement joins TRBV7-8 to TRBJ2-2, with D possibly matching TRBD1 (6 bases). The V and J ends lost 1 base and 4 bases respectively, with 10 bases between them. Germline V CDR1 and CDR2: SGHVS, FQNEAQ. The CDR3 totals 15 residues.

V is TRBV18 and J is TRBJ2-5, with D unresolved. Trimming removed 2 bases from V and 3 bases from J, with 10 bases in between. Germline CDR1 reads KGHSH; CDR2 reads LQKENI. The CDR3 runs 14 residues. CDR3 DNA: TGTGCCAGCTCACCAACCGGGTTCAAAGAGACCCAGTACTTC. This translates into CASSPTGFKETQYF.

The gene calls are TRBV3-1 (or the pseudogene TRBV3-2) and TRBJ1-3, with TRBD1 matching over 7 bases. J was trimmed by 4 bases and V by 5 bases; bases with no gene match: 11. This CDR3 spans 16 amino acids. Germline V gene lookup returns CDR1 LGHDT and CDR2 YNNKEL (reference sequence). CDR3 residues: CASSVTHGGGGNTIYF. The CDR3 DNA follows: TGTGCCAGCAGCGTGACCCATGGAGGGGGCGGAAACACCATATATTTT.

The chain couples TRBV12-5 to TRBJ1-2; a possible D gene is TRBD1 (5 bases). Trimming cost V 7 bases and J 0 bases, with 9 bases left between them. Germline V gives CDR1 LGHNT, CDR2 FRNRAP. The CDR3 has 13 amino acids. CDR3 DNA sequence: TGTGCTAGTGTCAGGGATACTAACTATGGCTACACCTTC. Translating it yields CASVRDTNYGYTF. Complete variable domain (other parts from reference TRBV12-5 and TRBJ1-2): DARVTQTPRHKVTEMGQEVTMRCQPILGHNTVFWYRQTMMQGLELLAYFRNRAPLDDSGMPKDRFSAEMPDATLATLKIQPSEPRDSAVYFCASVRDTNYGYTFGSGTRLTVV.

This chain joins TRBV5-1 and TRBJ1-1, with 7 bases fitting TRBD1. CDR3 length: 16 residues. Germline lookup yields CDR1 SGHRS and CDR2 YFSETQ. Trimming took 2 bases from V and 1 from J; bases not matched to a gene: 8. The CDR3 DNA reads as TGCGCCAGCAGCTTATTCCCGGACAGGACGAACACTGAAGCTTTCTTT. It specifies CASSLFPDRTNTEAFF.

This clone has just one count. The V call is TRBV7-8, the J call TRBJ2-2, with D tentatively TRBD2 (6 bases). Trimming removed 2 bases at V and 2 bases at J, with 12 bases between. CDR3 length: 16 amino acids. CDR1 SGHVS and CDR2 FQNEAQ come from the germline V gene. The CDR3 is CASSLRRGINTGELFF. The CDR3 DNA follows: TGTGCCAGCAGCTTAAGGCGCGGGATAAACACCGGGGAGCTGTTTTTT.

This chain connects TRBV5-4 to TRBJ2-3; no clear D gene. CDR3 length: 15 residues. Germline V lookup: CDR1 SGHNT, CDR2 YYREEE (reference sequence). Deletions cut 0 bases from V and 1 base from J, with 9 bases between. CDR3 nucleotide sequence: TGTGCCAGCAGCTTGGGTGGTAGTGGCACAGATACGCAGTATTTT. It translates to CASSLGGSGTDTQYF.

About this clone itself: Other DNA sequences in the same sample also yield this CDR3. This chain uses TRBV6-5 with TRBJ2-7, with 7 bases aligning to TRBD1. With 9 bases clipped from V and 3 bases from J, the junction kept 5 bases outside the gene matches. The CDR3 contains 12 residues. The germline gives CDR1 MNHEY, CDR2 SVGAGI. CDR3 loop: CASSNRGYEQYF. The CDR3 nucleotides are TGTGCCAGTTCGAACAGGGGCTACGAGCAGTACTTC.

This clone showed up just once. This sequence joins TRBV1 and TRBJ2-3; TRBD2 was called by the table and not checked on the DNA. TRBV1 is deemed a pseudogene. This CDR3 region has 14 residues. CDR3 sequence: CTTMGAGGPDTQYF. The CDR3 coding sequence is TGCACCACCATGGGTGCGGGAGGGCCAGATACGCAGTATTTT.

The CDR3 sequence is CTSSPKGKRGLYYEQYF. CDR3 coding DNA: TGCACCAGCAGCCCGAAGGGAAAGCGGGGGCTCTACTACGAGCAGTACTTC. The rearrangement joins TRBV1 to TRBJ2-7; the DNA was not compared with TRBD2, the D call given in the table. TRBV1 is reported as a pseudogene. This CDR3 comprises 17 residues.

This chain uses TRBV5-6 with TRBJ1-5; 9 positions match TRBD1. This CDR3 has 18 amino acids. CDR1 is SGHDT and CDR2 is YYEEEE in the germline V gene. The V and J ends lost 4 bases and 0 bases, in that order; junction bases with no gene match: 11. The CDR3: CASSASEQGAFSNQPQHF. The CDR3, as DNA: TGTGCCAGCAGCGCTAGTGAACAGGGGGCTTTTAGCAATCAGCCCCAGCATTTT.

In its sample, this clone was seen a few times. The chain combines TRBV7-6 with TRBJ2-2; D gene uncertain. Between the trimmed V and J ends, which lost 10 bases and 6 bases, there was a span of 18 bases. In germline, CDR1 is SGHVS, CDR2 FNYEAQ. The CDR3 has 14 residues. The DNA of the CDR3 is TGTGCCACTCATGGCAATTTGGAGCCCGGGGAGCTGTTTTTT. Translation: CATHGNLEPGELFF.

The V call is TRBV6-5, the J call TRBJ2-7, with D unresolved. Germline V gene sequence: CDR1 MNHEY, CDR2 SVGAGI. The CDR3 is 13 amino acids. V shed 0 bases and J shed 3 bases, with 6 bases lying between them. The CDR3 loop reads CASSYSVGYEQYF. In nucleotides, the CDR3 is TGTGCCAGCAGTTACTCTGTCGGCTACGAGCAGTACTTC.

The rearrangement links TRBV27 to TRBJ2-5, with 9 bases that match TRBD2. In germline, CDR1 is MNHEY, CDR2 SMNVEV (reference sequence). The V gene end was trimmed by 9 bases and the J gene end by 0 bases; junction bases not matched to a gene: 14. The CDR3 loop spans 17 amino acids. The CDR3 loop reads CARPRPSGTYHQETQYF. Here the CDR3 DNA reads TGTGCCAGACCCCGGCCTAGCGGGACTTACCACCAAGAGACCCAGTACTTC.

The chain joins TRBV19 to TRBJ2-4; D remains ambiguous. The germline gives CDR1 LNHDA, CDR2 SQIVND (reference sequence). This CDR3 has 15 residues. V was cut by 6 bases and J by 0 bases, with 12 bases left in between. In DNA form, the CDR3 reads TGTGCCAGTAGCCTACAGAACCTAGCCAAAAACATTCAGTACTTC. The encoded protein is CASSLQNLAKNIQYF.

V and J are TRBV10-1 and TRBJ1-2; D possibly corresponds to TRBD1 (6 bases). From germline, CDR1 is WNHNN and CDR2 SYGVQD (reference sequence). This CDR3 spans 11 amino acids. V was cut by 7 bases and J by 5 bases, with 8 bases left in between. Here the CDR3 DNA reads TGCGCCAGCAAAACAGGGTATGGCTACACCTTC. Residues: CASKTGYGYTF.

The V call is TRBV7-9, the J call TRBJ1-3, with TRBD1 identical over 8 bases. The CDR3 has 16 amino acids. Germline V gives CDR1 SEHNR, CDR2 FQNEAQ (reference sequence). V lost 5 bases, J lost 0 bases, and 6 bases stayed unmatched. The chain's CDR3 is CASSLGQGASGNTIYF. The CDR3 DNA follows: TGTGCCAGCAGCCTAGGACAGGGAGCCTCTGGAAACACCATATATTTT.

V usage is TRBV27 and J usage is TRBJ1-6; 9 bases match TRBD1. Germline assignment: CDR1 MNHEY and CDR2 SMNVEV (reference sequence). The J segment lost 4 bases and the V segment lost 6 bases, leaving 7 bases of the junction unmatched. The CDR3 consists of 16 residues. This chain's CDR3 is CASSRTGGRYNSPLHF. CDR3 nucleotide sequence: TGTGCCAGCAGCCGAACAGGGGGCAGGTATAATTCACCCCTCCACTTT.

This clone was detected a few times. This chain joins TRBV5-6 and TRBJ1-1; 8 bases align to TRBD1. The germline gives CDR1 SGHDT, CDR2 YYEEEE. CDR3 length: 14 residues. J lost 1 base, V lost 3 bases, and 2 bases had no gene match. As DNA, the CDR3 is TGTGCCAGCAGCTGGACAGGGCGGAACACTGAAGCTTTCTTT. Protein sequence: CASSWTGRNTEAFF.

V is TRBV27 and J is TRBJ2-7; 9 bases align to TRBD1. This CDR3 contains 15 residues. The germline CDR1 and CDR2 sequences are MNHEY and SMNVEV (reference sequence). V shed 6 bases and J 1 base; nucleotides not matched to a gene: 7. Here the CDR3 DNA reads TGTGCCAGCAGGCCCGGGGGACAGGGATCCTACGAGCAGTACTTC. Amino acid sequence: CASRPGGQGSYEQYF.

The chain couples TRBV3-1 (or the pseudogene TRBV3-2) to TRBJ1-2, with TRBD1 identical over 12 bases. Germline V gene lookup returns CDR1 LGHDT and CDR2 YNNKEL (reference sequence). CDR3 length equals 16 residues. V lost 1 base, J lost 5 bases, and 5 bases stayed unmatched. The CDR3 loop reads CASSQGDRGLRYGYTF. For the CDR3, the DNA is TGTGCCAGCAGCCAAGGGGACAGGGGGCTTCGATATGGCTACACCTTC.